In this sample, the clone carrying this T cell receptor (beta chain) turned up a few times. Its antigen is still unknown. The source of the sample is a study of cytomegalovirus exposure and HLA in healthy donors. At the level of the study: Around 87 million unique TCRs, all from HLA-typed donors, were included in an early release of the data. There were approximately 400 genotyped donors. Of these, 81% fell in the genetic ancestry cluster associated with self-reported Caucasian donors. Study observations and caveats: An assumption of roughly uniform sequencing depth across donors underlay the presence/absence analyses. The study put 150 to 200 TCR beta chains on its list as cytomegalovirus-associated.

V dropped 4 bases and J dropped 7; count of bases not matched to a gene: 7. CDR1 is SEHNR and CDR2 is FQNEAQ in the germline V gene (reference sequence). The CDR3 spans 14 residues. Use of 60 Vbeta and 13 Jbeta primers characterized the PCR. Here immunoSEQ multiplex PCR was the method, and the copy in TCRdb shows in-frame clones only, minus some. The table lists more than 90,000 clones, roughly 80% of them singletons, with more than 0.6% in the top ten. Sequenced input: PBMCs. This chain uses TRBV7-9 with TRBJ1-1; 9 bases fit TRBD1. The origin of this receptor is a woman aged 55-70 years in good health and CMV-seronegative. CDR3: CASSSSGQGNEAFF. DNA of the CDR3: TGTGCCAGCAGCTCCTCGGGACAGGGCAATGAAGCTTTCTTT.